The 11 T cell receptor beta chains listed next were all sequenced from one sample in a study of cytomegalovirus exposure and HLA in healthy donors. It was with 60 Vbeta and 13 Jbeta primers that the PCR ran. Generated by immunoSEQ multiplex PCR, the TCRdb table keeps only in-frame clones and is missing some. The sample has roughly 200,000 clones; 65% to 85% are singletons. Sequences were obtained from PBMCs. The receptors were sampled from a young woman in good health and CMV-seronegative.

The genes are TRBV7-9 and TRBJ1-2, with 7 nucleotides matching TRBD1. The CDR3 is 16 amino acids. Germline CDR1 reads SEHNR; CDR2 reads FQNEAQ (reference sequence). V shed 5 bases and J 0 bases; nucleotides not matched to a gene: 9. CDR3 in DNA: TGTGCCAGCAGCCGACCCGGGACAGCTACTAACTATGGCTACACCTTC. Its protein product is CASSRPGTATNYGYTF. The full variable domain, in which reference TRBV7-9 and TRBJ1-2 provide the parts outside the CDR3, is DTGVSQNPRHKITKRGQNVTFRCDPISEHNRLYWYRQTLGQGPEFLTYFQNEAQLEKSRLLSDRFSAERPKGSFSTLEIQRTEQGDSAMYLCASSRPGTATNYGYTFGSGTRLTVV.

The CDR3 here is CAISEKGQGTTEAFF. CDR3 coding DNA: TGTGCCATCAGTGAGAAGGGACAGGGGACCACTGAAGCTTTCTTT. This chain links TRBV10-3 with TRBJ1-1; TRBD1 matches at 10 bases. The CDR3 length is 15 residues. Germline-derived CDR1 and CDR2 are ENHRY and SYGVKD. V gave up 2 bases and J gave up 4 bases; unmatched junction bases: 4.

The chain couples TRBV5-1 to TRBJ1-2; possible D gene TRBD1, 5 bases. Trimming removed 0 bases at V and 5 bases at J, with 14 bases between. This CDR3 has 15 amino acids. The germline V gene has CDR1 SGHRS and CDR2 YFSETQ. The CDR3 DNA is TGCGCCAGCAGCTTGGCGGGGGGAGGTTCGTATGGCTACACCTTC. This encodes CASSLAGGGSYGYTF.

CDR3 sequence (DNA): TGTGCCAGCAGTGGACTAGCGGATTACAATGAGCAGTTCTTC. Its protein product is CASSGLADYNEQFF. The chain combines TRBV5-4 with TRBJ2-1, with TRBD2 matching 10 bases. The CDR3 spans 14 residues. Germline values: CDR1 SGHNT, CDR2 YYREEE (reference sequence). V trimming: 5 bases; J trimming: 4 bases; junction bases outside the gene matches: 3. The whole variable domain, remainder taken from reference TRBV5-4 and TRBJ2-1, is ETGVTQSPTHLIKTRGQQVTLRCSSQSGHNTVSWYQQALGQGPQFIFQYYREEENGRGNFPPRFSGLQFPNYSSELNVNALELDDSALYLCASSGLADYNEQFFGPGTRLTVL.

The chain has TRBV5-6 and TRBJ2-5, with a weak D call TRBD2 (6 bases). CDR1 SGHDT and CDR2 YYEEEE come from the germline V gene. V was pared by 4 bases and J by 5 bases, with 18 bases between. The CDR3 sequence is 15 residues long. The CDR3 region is CASSRGTLPGETQYF. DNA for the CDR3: TGTGCCAGCAGCCGCGGGACTCTCCCGGGGGAGACCCAGTACTTC.

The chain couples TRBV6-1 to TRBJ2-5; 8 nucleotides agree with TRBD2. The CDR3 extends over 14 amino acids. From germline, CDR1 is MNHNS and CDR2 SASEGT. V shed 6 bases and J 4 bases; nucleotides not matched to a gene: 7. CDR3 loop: CASSLALAGETQYF. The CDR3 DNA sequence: TGTGCCAGCAGCTTAGCGCTAGCGGGAGAGACCCAGTACTTC.

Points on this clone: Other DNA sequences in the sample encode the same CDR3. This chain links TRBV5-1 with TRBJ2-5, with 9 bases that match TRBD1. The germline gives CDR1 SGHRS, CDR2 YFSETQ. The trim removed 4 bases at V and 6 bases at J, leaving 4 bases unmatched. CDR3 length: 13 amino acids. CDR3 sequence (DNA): TGCGCCAGCAGCCAGGGACAGGGAAAGACCCAGTACTTC. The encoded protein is CASSQGQGKTQYF.

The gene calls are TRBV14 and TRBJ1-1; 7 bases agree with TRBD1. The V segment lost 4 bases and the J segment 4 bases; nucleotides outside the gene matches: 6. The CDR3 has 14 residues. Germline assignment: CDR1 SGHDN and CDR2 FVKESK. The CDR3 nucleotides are TGTGCCAGCAGCCCCCGGACAGGCGGCACTGAAGCTTTCTTT. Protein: CASSPRTGGTEAFF. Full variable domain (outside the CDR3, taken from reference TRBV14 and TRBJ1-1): EAGVTQFPSHSVIEKGQTVTLRCDPISGHDNLYWYRRVMGKEIKFLLHFVKESKQDESGMPNNRFLAERTGGTYSTLKVQPAELEDSGVYFCASSPRTGGTEAFFGQGTRLTVV.

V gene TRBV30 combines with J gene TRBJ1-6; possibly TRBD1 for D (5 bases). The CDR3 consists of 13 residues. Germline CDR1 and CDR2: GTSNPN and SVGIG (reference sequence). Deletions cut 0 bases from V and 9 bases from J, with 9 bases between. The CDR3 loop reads CAWSVRGVSPLHF. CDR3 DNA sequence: TGTGCCTGGAGTGTACGGGGGGTTTCACCCCTCCACTTT.

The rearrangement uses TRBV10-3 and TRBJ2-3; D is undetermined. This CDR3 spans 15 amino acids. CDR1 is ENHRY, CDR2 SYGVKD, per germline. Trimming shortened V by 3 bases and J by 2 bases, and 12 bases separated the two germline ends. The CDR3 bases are TGTGCCATCAGTGAACCCAGGATGGTCACAGATACGCAGTATTTT. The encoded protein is CAISEPRMVTDTQYF.

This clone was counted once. The CDR3: CASSVTGENTEAFF. CDR3 DNA sequence: TGCGCCAGCAGCGTGACAGGGGAGAACACTGAAGCTTTCTTT. V usage is TRBV5-1 and J usage is TRBJ1-1; TRBD1 agrees at 8 bases. This CDR3 is 14 amino acids long. Germline CDR1 SGHRS, CDR2 YFSETQ. J gave up 1 base and V 4 bases, and 3 bases lay outside the gene matches.